The 16 T cell receptor beta chains below all came from one sample that was sequenced in a study of cytomegalovirus exposure and HLA in healthy donors. A multiplex PCR was run with 60 Vbeta primers and 13 Jbeta primers. This table comes from immunoSEQ multiplex PCR, and its TCRdb copy is limited to in-frame clones, with some not included. The sample contains 90,000 to 120,000 clones, approximately 70% of which appear only once. The sequenced sample was PBMCs. Receptors were obtained from a woman aged 18-29 years in good health and CMV-seropositive.

This chain links TRBV19 with TRBJ2-1; possible D gene TRBD1, 6 bases. The germline CDR1 and CDR2 sequences are LNHDA and SQIVND (reference sequence). The CDR3 covers 12 residues. V gave up 3 bases and J gave up 13 bases, with 13 bases separating them. CDR3 DNA sequence: TGTGCCAGTAGTATGTCAGCAGGGGAACAGTTCTTC. This encodes CASSMSAGEQFF.

The rearrangement uses TRBV7-2 and TRBJ2-7, with D tentatively TRBD2 (6 bases). This CDR3 region has 15 residues. V was clipped by 2 bases and J by 0 bases, with 11 bases between them. CDR1 SGHTA and CDR2 FQGNSA come from the germline V gene. The CDR3 sequence: CASSLLAAGSYEQYF. CDR3 nucleotide sequence: TGTGCCAGCAGCTTATTAGCGGCAGGCTCCTACGAGCAGTACTTC.

The J gene is TRBJ1-1, the V gene TRBV16; tentative D call: TRBD1 (5 bases). CDR1 and CDR2 (germline): KGHSY, FQNENV. V was cut by 2 bases and J by 4 bases, with 17 bases left in between. This CDR3 contains 16 residues. The CDR3 DNA is TGTGCCAGCAGCCAACTATTCCGACAGCTATCCACTGAAGCTTTCTTT. It is translated as CASSQLFRQLSTEAFF.

V usage is TRBV27 and J usage is TRBJ2-7; a weak D match, TRBD2 (6 bases). CDR1 is MNHEY and CDR2 is SMNVEV in the germline V gene (reference sequence). The length of the CDR3 is 13 residues. Trimming shortened V by 5 bases and J by 3 bases, and 11 bases separated the two germline ends. The chain's CDR3 is CASSISGYYEQYF. CDR3 bases: TGTGCCAGCAGTATTAGCGGATACTACGAGCAGTACTTC.

This clone appeared a single time. CDR3 sequence (DNA): TGCGCCAGCAGCCAAGAAGCTGATCTAGCGGGGCTGGCAGATACGCAGTATTTT. Protein product: CASSQEADLAGLADTQYF. The chain is built from TRBV4-3 and TRBJ2-3; TRBD2 matches at 9 bases. Per the germline V gene, CDR1 is LGHNA and CDR2 is YSLEER. V shed 0 bases and J 4 bases; nucleotides not matched to a gene: 11. The CDR3 runs 18 residues.

This clone was picked up one time. The chain recombines TRBV2 with TRBJ2-7; D not certain. There are 16 residues in the CDR3. The V end was cut by 0 bases, the J end by 1 base, with 13 bases between. Germline CDR1 SNHLY, CDR2 FYNNEI. The CDR3 here is CASSEAFPFNSYEQYF. In nucleotides, the CDR3 is TGTGCCAGCAGTGAAGCTTTCCCCTTTAATTCCTACGAGCAGTACTTC.

This sequence joins TRBV30 and TRBJ2-7, with a tentative D call TRBD2 (6 bases). The germline CDR1 and CDR2 sequences are GTSNPN and SVGIG (reference sequence). V shed 4 bases and J shed 5 bases, with 18 bases lying between them. This CDR3 region has 14 residues. The CDR3 is CAWTLAGSQNEQYF. DNA of the CDR3: TGTGCCTGGACTCTCGCGGGGTCCCAGAACGAGCAGTACTTC.

J is TRBJ1-5 and V is TRBV15, with TRBD1 as a possible D gene (5 bases). In germline, CDR1 is LNHNV, CDR2 YYDKDF (reference sequence). The CDR3 is 15 residues long. Trimming cost V 3 bases and J 2 bases, with 11 bases left between them. CDR3 nucleotide sequence: TGTGCCACCAGCAGTGACGGACAACGCAATCAGCCCCAGCATTTT. This sequence encodes CATSSDGQRNQPQHF.

The chain recombines TRBV28 with TRBJ1-2, with 7 bases fitting TRBD1. The germline CDR1 and CDR2 sequences are MDHEN and SYDVKM. This CDR3 is built from 14 residues. V shed 1 base and J 7 bases; nucleotides not matched to a gene: 6. The CDR3 sequence: CASSLLTSGGGYTF. Here the CDR3 DNA reads TGTGCCAGCAGTTTATTAACCTCAGGGGGTGGCTACACCTTC.

This rearrangement joins TRBV7-8 to TRBJ1-3; TRBD1 is a possible D gene (5 bases). Trimming removed 1 base from V and 7 bases from J, with 11 bases in between. The CDR3 contains 14 residues. CDR1 and CDR2 from the germline V gene are SGHVS and FQNEAQ. CDR3 in amino acids: CASSLGGGRNTIYF. CDR3 coding DNA: TGTGCCAGCAGCTTAGGGGGGGGAAGGAACACCATATATTTT.

The rearrangement uses TRBV11-2 and TRBJ2-5; 10 bases match TRBD2. Germline lookup yields CDR1 SGHAT and CDR2 FQNNGV. J gave up 4 bases and V 1 base, and 3 bases lay outside the gene matches. This CDR3 comprises 15 residues. CDR3 region: CASSLGGTSAETQYF. CDR3 nucleotide sequence: TGTGCCAGCAGCTTAGGGGGGACTAGCGCAGAGACCCAGTACTTC. The variable domain in full, with the rest retrieved from reference TRBV11-2 and TRBJ2-5, is EAGVAQSPRYKIIEKRQSVAFWCNPISGHATLYWYQQILGQGPKLLIQFQNNGVVDDSQLPKDRFSAERLKGVDSTLKIQPAKLEDSAVYLCASSLGGTSAETQYFGPGTRLLVL.

The chain employs TRBV5-4 and TRBJ1-1; D perhaps matches TRBD1 (5 bases). This CDR3 comprises 13 residues. Germline V lookup: CDR1 SGHNT, CDR2 YYREEE (reference sequence). V lost 4 bases to trimming and J lost 4 bases, with 11 bases between them. CDR3 in DNA: TGTGCCAGCAGCCCCGGGGGGAGCACTGAAGCTTTCTTT. Its translation is CASSPGGSTEAFF.

V usage is TRBV25-1 and J usage is TRBJ2-3, with TRBD2 identical over 9 bases. Germline CDR1 MGHDK, CDR2 SYGVNS. With 4 bases clipped from V and 8 bases from J, the junction kept 1 base outside the gene matches. The CDR3 loop spans 12 amino acids. The CDR3 loop is CASSATSGTQYF. CDR3 DNA sequence: TGTGCCAGCAGTGCGACTAGCGGTACGCAGTATTTT.

The chain is built from TRBV10-3 and TRBJ2-5, with 8 bases lining up with TRBD2. Germline CDR1 reads ENHRY; CDR2 reads SYGVKD. This CDR3 contains 16 residues. The V gene end was trimmed by 0 bases and the J gene end by 3 bases; junction bases not matched to a gene: 6. CDR3 bases: TGTGCCATCAGTGAGTCGACCGGGAGGGGTGAAGAGACCCAGTACTTC. Protein: CAISESTGRGEETQYF.

V and J are TRBV5-1 and TRBJ2-5, with TRBD2 as a possible D gene (6 bases). The CDR3 runs 14 residues. V lost 2 bases, J lost 1 base, and 9 bases lay in between. The germline V gene encodes CDR1 SGHRS and CDR2 YFSETQ. CDR3 coding DNA: TGCGCCAGCAGCTTAGGCGGGGTCCAAGAGACCCAGTACTTC. Translating it yields CASSLGGVQETQYF.

The chain carries TRBV6-5 and TRBJ1-5; D uncertain. CDR1 is MNHEY, CDR2 SVGAGI, per germline. Trimming took off 6 bases at V and 6 bases at J, with 15 bases between the two ends. This CDR3 comprises 14 residues. The CDR3 loop is CASRPPGGGQPQHF. In DNA form, the CDR3 reads TGTGCCAGCAGGCCCCCGGGTGGTGGTCAGCCCCAGCATTTT.